The clone carrying this T cell receptor (beta chain) was observed once. Antigen specificity is unknown. This sample is drawn from a study of cytotoxic CD8 clonotypes in ibrutinib-treated CLL. Study-level points and caveats: Treatment left the uncommon public clonotypes either contracted or stable in frequency.

TCRdb's copy holds only in-frame clones and misses some; the assay was immunoSEQ multiplex PCR. The sample includes 150,000 or so clones, 84% seen only once; the top ten take 3.5% to 5.5%. The receptor was isolated from a human donor with chronic lymphocytic leukemia. The specimen was PBMCs, collected after 24 months of ibrutinib treatment.

The CDR3 loop reads CASSLSDTYGYTF. In DNA, the CDR3 is TGCGCCAGCAGCTTGTCGGACACTTATGGCTACACCTTC. The V and J genes are TRBV5-1 and TRBJ1-2, with D maybe TRBD1 (5 bases). Germline loops: CDR1 SGHRS, CDR2 YFSETQ. V shed 1 base and J shed 5 bases, with 9 bases lying between them. CDR3 length: 13 amino acids.